Detailed here is one T cell receptor beta chain. The target antigen is unknown. These data originate in a study of shared clonotypes between healthy human individuals. Regarding the study as a whole: Expectations were that clonotype sharing among donors would be affected by sequencing depth.

Naive CD8 cells comprised CD45RO-negative, CCR7-positively selected cells, excluding terminally differentiated effector memory CD45RA+ cells. The study enrolled healthy HIV-negative adults without recent acute infections or vaccinations as donors. Sequencing was performed with immunoSEQ multiplex PCR; in TCRdb, only in-frame clones are kept and a portion is missing. The sample yields over 2,000,000 clones, approximately 92% seen once. Trimming took 5 bases from V and 7 from J, leaving 20 bases between them. The CDR3 has 15 residues. The germline gives CDR1 MNHEY, CDR2 SMNVEV (reference sequence). The clonotype comes from a man between 18 and 35 years old in good health. Some clones in this sample may be carry-over from other donors' samples. What was sequenced was naive CD8+ T cells from PBMCs. This chain uses TRBV27 with TRBJ2-5; possible D gene TRBD2, 6 bases. The CDR3 nucleotides read TGTGCCAGCAGTCCCCTGTATGAGGGGCGGGGGACCCAGTACTTC. Protein sequence: CASSPLYEGRGTQYF.